Presented here are 4 T cell receptor beta chains from one specimen sequenced in a study of control samples from healthy donors and cancer patients. Sequencing used immunoSEQ multiplex PCR; TCRdb keeps in-frame clones, though not all of them. The top ten clones hold over 4% of a sample with 150,000 to 200,000 clones, 80% to 90% of them seen once. The sequenced sample consisted of blood. Every receptor here comes from a young woman in good health.

V is TRBV7-9 and J is TRBJ2-5; possible D gene TRBD2, 5 bases. From germline, CDR1 is SEHNR and CDR2 FQNEAQ (reference sequence). This CDR3 contains 14 residues. With 3 bases removed from V and 5 bases from J, the gap between germline ends came to 13 bases. The CDR3 here is CASSFVHGGETQYF. The CDR3 nucleotides read TGTGCCAGCAGCTTTGTACACGGCGGGGAGACCCAGTACTTC.

This clone came up once. The V call is TRBV2, the J call TRBJ1-4, with D unclear. The CDR3 has 14 residues. Germline V CDR1 and CDR2: SNHLY, FYNNEI. Trimming removed 5 bases at V and 5 bases at J, with 12 bases between. CDR3 DNA sequence: TGTGCCAGCAGTCATAATTTCGGGAATGAAAAACTGTTTTTT. It specifies CASSHNFGNEKLFF.

This clone was detected once. J is TRBJ2-6 and V is TRBV6-6; the D is unclear. Germline V CDR1 and CDR2: MNHNY, SVGAGI (reference sequence). The CDR3 consists of 14 residues. V lost 6 bases, J lost 0 bases, and 6 bases lay in between. The CDR3 region is CASSPNSGANVLTF. DNA for the CDR3: TGTGCCAGCAGCCCAAACTCTGGGGCCAACGTCCTGACTTTC.

This clone was observed once. The chain carries TRBV19 and TRBJ2-1; the D gene is possibly TRBD2 (5 bases). This CDR3 region has 14 residues. The V end was cut by 10 bases, the J end by 4 bases, with 17 bases between. The germline V gene has CDR1 LNHDA and CDR2 SQIVND (reference sequence). CDR3 sequence reads: CATIGGSRYNEQFF. CDR3 nucleotide sequence: TGTGCCACTATAGGAGGATCCCGATACAATGAGCAGTTCTTC.